This T cell receptor beta chain originates from a study of shared clonotypes between healthy human individuals. Regarding the study as a whole: When naive CD4 clonotypes were compared across several donors, around 5% were shared.

Repertoires were generated with immunoSEQ multiplex PCR, while TCRdb's copy carries only in-frame clones and drops some. The data show millions of clones, roughly 94% seen once. From germline, CDR1 is SGHTA and CDR2 FQGTGA. Trimming left V 1 base short and J 0 bases short, with 11 bases between. The CDR3 has 16 residues. Notes on this clone: Its specificity is not known.

Material: naive CD4+ T cells sorted from blood. Subset: CD45RA+ positively selected. The chain carries TRBV7-3 and TRBJ2-3, with D possibly being TRBD2 (6 bases). This sequence originates from a man between 18 and 29 years old in good health. The CDR3 DNA is TGTGCCAGCAGCTTAAGGCCTAGCGCTAGCACAGATACGCAGTATTTT. Residues: CASSLRPSASTDTQYF.